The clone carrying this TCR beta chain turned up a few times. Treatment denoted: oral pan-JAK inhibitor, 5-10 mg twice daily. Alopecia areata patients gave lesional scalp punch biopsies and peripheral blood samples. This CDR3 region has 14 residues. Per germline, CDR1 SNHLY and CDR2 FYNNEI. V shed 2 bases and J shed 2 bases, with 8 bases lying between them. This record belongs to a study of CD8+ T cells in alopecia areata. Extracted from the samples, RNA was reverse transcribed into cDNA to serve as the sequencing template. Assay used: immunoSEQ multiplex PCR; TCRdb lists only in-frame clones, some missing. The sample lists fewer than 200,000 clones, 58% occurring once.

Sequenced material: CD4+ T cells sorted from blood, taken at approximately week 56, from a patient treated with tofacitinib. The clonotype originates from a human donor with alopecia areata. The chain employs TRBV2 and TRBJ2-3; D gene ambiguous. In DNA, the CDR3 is TGTGCCAGCAGTGAACAGTCAGCCACAGATACGCAGTATTTT. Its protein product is CASSEQSATDTQYF.